This T cell receptor beta chain was identified in a study of beta chain features in type 1 diabetes. Study results and limitations: Across all four CD4+ subsets, people with type 1 diabetes showed modestly shorter TCRB CDR3s.

Germline V gene lookup returns CDR1 SNHLY and CDR2 FYNNEI. The CDR3 is 13 amino acids. V gave up 10 bases and J gave up 0 bases; unmatched junction bases: 5. Reverse transcribing all isolated RNA meant expressed TCRB transcripts were sequenced. TCRdb's copy holds only in-frame clones and misses some; the assay was immunoSEQ multiplex PCR. The data hold nearly 700,000 clones, with about an eighth observed a single time. This clone was picked up a small number of times. The antigen remains undetermined. Sequencing input: naive CD4+ T cells from blood. The receptor was derived from a man younger than 35 with type 1 diabetes. V gene TRBV2 combines with J gene TRBJ1-1; 7 bases map to TRBD1. CDR3 in amino acids: CAITRGLNTEAFF. CDR3 DNA: TGTGCCATCACAAGGGGGCTGAACACTGAAGCTTTCTTT.